The 27 T cell receptor beta chains reported below all come from one sample, sequenced in a study of identical twins. TCRdb reanalysed the 5' RACE reads using MiXCR and keeps one entry per CDR3 protein. The data show about 720,000 distinct CDR3 sequences, 8.6% seen once. The sample was also reused in another study, on yellow fever vaccine responses in identical twins.

Sequencing was done on a sample of PBMCs. These receptors all come from a woman younger than 30 in good health.

The sample holds a few counts of this clonotype. The CDR3: CASSTEGLAENTGELFF. CDR3 coding DNA: TGTGCCAGCAGTACGGAGGGACTAGCGGAGAACACCGGGGAGCTGTTTTTT. The V call is TRBV6-1, the J call TRBJ2-2, with 11 bases that match TRBD2. V lost 5 bases and J lost 1; bases outside the gene matches: 6. CDR3 length: 17 amino acids. Germline-derived CDR1 and CDR2 are MNHNS and SASEGT.

The V and J genes are TRBV7-2 and TRBJ2-7; 12 bases are shared with TRBD2. The CDR3 loop spans 17 amino acids. Germline-derived CDR1 and CDR2 are SGHTA and FQGNSA. V trimming: 2 bases; J trimming: 7 bases; junction bases outside the gene matches: 12. The CDR3 DNA sequence: TGTGCCAGCAGCTTATCTACTAGCGGGGGGCCGGAGGGGGAGCAGTACTTC. Translation gives CASSLSTSGGPEGEQYF.

The chain combines TRBV12-3 or TRBV12-4 with TRBJ1-1, with a weak D call TRBD1 (5 bases). V lost 7 bases, J lost 4 bases, and 13 bases lay in between. This CDR3 region has 13 residues. Written as DNA, the CDR3 is TGTGCCAGCAATAGACAGAGGGGCACTGAAGCTTTCTTT. This translates into CASNRQRGTEAFF.

This chain uses TRBV5-1 with TRBJ2-1; 7 nucleotides align to TRBD2. With V trimmed by 3 bases and J by 5 bases, 8 bases remained unmatched. Germline loops: CDR1 SGHRS, CDR2 YFSETQ. This CDR3 has 15 amino acids. The CDR3 sequence: CASSSWAGTNNEQFF. The CDR3 nucleotides are TGCGCCAGCAGCTCCTGGGCCGGGACTAACAATGAGCAGTTCTTC.

The chain recombines TRBV3-1 with TRBJ1-5; TRBD1 matches at 9 bases. The CDR3 covers 14 residues. Trimming cost V 3 bases and J 5 bases; bases outside gene matches: 2. Germline assignment: CDR1 LGHDT and CDR2 YNNKEL (reference sequence). CDR3 sequence: CASSQGQGYQPQHF. CDR3 nucleotides: TGTGCCAGCAGCCAGGGACAGGGCTATCAGCCCCAGCATTTT.

There are many counts of this clonotype. The V gene is TRBV7-9, the J gene TRBJ2-1; D is perhaps TRBD2 (6 bases). From germline, CDR1 is SEHNR and CDR2 FQNEAQ (reference sequence). This CDR3 region has 17 residues. V was shortened by 1 base and J by 7 bases, with 20 bases between the two germline ends. CDR3 amino acids: CASSLVGAGHRRNEQFF. In DNA, the CDR3 is TGTGCCAGCAGCTTAGTAGGTGCGGGGCACCGCCGTAATGAGCAGTTCTTC.

The table lists this clonotype with a few counts. The rearrangement joins TRBV20-1 to TRBJ2-7; D is tentatively TRBD1 or TRBD2 (5 bases each). V lost 5 bases to trimming and J lost 4 bases, with 15 bases between them. The CDR3 extends over 13 amino acids. Germline CDR1 is DFQATT and CDR2 is SNEGSKA (reference sequence). CDR3 region: CSAGSQGSYEQYF. The CDR3 DNA reads as TGCAGTGCTGGGAGTCAGGGATCGTACGAGCAGTACTTC.

This clonotype was detected ten times or more. This chain links TRBV4-2 with TRBJ2-1; no clear D. This CDR3 spans 13 amino acids. Looked up from germline, CDR1 is LGHNA and CDR2 is YNFKEQ. The V and J ends lost 0 bases and 7 bases respectively, with 7 bases between them. The CDR3 nucleotides are TGTGCCAGCAGCCAAGAAGGCGTAAATGAGCAGTTCTTC. This translates into CASSQEGVNEQFF.

CDR3 in DNA: TGTGCCAGCAGTTACGGCCGGGGGCGGGGGGATACGCAGTATTTT. Its translation is CASSYGRGRGDTQYF. The rearrangement links TRBV6-5 to TRBJ2-3; tentative D call: TRBD2 (7 bases). Germline-derived CDR1 and CDR2 are MNHEY and SVGAGI. V lost 2 bases, J lost 6 bases, and 15 bases lay in between. CDR3 length: 15 residues.

The chain carries TRBV4-1 and TRBJ2-5; D gene ambiguous. This CDR3 is built from 18 residues. The germline CDR1 and CDR2 sequences are MGHRA and YSYEKL. V lost 0 bases and J 7 bases, leaving 24 bases between the germline ends. In DNA, the CDR3 is TGCGCCAGCAGCCAAGAACCCCCCATCGGACCTACAGATTGGACCCAGTACTTC. Protein sequence: CASSQEPPIGPTDWTQYF.

This clonotype was found a few times. The chain employs TRBV13 and TRBJ2-7, with 7 bases lining up with TRBD1. J lost 1 base, V lost 0 bases, and 3 bases had no gene match. CDR1 PRHDT and CDR2 FYEKMQ come from the germline V gene (reference sequence). The CDR3 spans 15 residues. Here the CDR3 reads CASSLGARGSYEQYF. DNA of the CDR3: TGTGCCAGCAGCTTAGGAGCCAGGGGGTCCTACGAGCAGTACTTC.

The sample holds a few counts of this clonotype. The chain uses TRBV10-3 and TRBJ2-5; weak D call: TRBD2 (6 bases). Germline lookup yields CDR1 ENHRY and CDR2 SYGVKD. V was shortened by 2 bases and J by 3 bases, with 16 bases between the two germline ends. The CDR3 is made up of 16 amino acids. DNA for the CDR3: TGTGCCATCAGTGAGACCCCAGGAGGGGTCGAAGAGACCCAGTACTTC. Its translation: CAISETPGGVEETQYF.

CDR3 sequence reads: CASSFLTGQYNEQFF. CDR3 bases: TGTGCCAGCAGTTTCCTGACGGGGCAGTACAATGAGCAGTTCTTC. The chain couples TRBV27 to TRBJ2-1; D may be TRBD1 or TRBD2 (5 bases each). The CDR3 covers 15 residues. The V and J ends lost 3 bases and 4 bases respectively, with 13 bases between them. From germline, CDR1 is MNHEY and CDR2 SMNVEV (reference sequence).

In its sample, this clonotype was seen a few times. V gene TRBV29-1 combines with J gene TRBJ1-2, with D possibly being TRBD1 (5 bases). This CDR3 has 14 amino acids. Germline CDR1 is SQVTM and CDR2 is ANQGSEA. Trimming cost V 1 base and J 7 bases, with 16 bases left between them. CDR3 sequence (DNA): TGCAGCGTTGAAGGGCGTACAGGACGGATTGGCTACACCTTC. Translated: CSVEGRTGRIGYTF.

This clonotype turned up a few times. The chain recombines TRBV4-3 with TRBJ2-7; D call uncertain. V lost 0 bases and J lost 6, with 18 bases in between. CDR1 is LGHNA, CDR2 YSLEER, per germline. The length of the CDR3 is 16 residues. The CDR3 nucleotides read TGCGCCAGCAGCCAAGACCCCCCCTCGGATATTGGCGAGCAGTACTTC. Amino acid sequence: CASSQDPPSDIGEQYF.

J is TRBJ2-7 and V is TRBV6-2 or TRBV6-3; tentatively, D is TRBD1 or TRBD2 (5 bases each). The germline CDR1 and CDR2 sequences are MNHEY and SVGEGT. This CDR3 comprises 17 residues. V was pared by 7 bases and J by 7 bases, with 29 bases between. CDR3 nucleotides: TGTGCCAGCACCACCCACGCCTCCCGGGACCTCTGGTGGGAGCAGTACTTC. Translation gives CASTTHASRDLWWEQYF.

J is TRBJ1-4 and V is TRBV28; D call uncertain. Germline CDR1 reads MDHEN; CDR2 reads SYDVKM. V dropped 6 bases and J dropped 7 bases, with 15 bases sitting between them. The CDR3 is made up of 14 amino acids. The CDR3 here is CASSPIIEAEKLFF. The CDR3 bases are TGTGCCAGCAGCCCTATTATAGAAGCTGAAAAACTGTTTTTT.

The chain recombines TRBV18 with TRBJ1-1, with D perhaps matching TRBD1 (6 bases). Germline CDR1 is KGHSH and CDR2 is LQKENI. This CDR3 contains 16 residues. Trimming removed 5 bases from V and 4 bases from J, with 20 bases in between. The CDR3 nucleotides are TGTGCCAGCTCAGAGGTGGGCAGGGGATTGGGCACTGAAGCTTTCTTT. Its protein product is CASSEVGRGLGTEAFF.

The sample holds a few counts of this clonotype. The rearrangement links TRBV2 to TRBJ2-3; possible D gene TRBD2, 5 bases. There are 12 residues in the CDR3. The V end was cut by 11 bases, the J end by 3 bases, with 12 bases between. Germline CDR1 is SNHLY and CDR2 is FYNNEI. CDR3 residues: CAGRGETDTQYF. CDR3 nucleotides: TGTGCCGGGCGTGGGGAGACAGATACGCAGTATTTT.

This clonotype came up many times. The chain uses TRBV24-1 and TRBJ2-3; D is perhaps TRBD2 (5 bases). Deletions cut 8 bases from V and 0 bases from J, with 11 bases between. The CDR3 has 14 residues. CDR1 and CDR2 (germline): KGHDR, SFDVKD. The chain's CDR3 is CATKESGSTDTQYF. CDR3 DNA: TGTGCCACCAAAGAAAGCGGTAGCACAGATACGCAGTATTTT.

This clonotype was found a few times. CDR3 in amino acids: CATSESTSGVQETQYF. The CDR3 DNA reads as TGTGCCACCAGTGAGTCGACTAGCGGGGTACAAGAGACCCAGTACTTC. The chain couples TRBV24-1 to TRBJ2-5, with 11 positions matching TRBD2. The CDR3 is 16 residues long. The trim removed 4 bases at V and 2 bases at J, leaving 5 bases unmatched. Germline V gene lookup returns CDR1 KGHDR and CDR2 SFDVKD.

Only a few counts were recorded for this clonotype. The V call is TRBV20-1, the J call TRBJ2-7; no firm D call. Germline loops: CDR1 DFQATT, CDR2 SNEGSKA (reference sequence). Trimming removed 2 bases at V and 1 base at J, with 9 bases between. The CDR3 has 13 residues. The CDR3: CSARRVGSYEQYF. The CDR3 coding sequence is TGCAGTGCTAGAAGGGTTGGGTCCTACGAGCAGTACTTC.

This clonotype was counted a few times. J is TRBJ2-1 and V is TRBV4-1; D ambiguous. The CDR3 totals 15 residues. From germline, CDR1 is MGHRA and CDR2 YSYEKL. V shed 1 base and J shed 10 bases, with 17 bases lying between them. The DNA of the CDR3 is TGCGCCAGCAGCCAAGCCCGAAGCTTCACATTCGAGCAGTTCTTC. Protein: CASSQARSFTFEQFF.

The chain joins TRBV7-8 to TRBJ2-3; D may correspond to TRBD1 or TRBD2 (5 bases each). This CDR3 comprises 17 residues. Between the trimmed V and J ends, which lost 5 bases and 3 bases, there was a span of 21 bases. Germline lookup yields CDR1 SGHVS and CDR2 FQNEAQ. The CDR3 sequence is CASSTRGRARGTDTQYF. DNA for the CDR3: TGTGCCAGCAGCACTAGGGGCAGGGCTAGGGGAACAGATACGCAGTATTTT.

This clonotype came up many times. CDR3 coding DNA: TGTGCCACCCACCCAGCTCCACTCAACACCGGGGAGCTGTTTTTT. Translating it yields CATHPAPLNTGELFF. The J gene is TRBJ2-2, the V gene TRBV7-2, with unresolved D. Germline loops: CDR1 SGHTA, CDR2 FQGNSA. V gave up 10 bases and J gave up 2 bases, with 17 bases separating them. The CDR3 consists of 15 residues. Complete variable domain (other parts from reference TRBV7-2 and TRBJ2-2): GAGVSQSPSNKVTEKGKDVELRCDPISGHTALYWYRQSLGQGLEFLIYFQGNSAPDKSGLPSDRFSAERTGGSVSTLTIQRTQQEDSAVYLCATHPAPLNTGELFFGEGSRLTVL.

The chain combines TRBV24-1 with TRBJ2-1; D unclear. The CDR3 extends over 16 amino acids. Germline values: CDR1 KGHDR, CDR2 SFDVKD. V lost 1 base and J 0 bases, leaving 9 bases between the germline ends. The CDR3 DNA reads as TGTGCCACCAGTGATTTTCCCGGAAGCTCCTACAATGAGCAGTTCTTC. Residues: CATSDFPGSSYNEQFF.

This clonotype was detected only a few times. This sequence joins TRBV7-9 and TRBJ2-7; 8 bases are shared with TRBD2. The CDR3 spans 15 residues. V dropped 1 base and J dropped 7; count of bases not matched to a gene: 9. The germline V gene encodes CDR1 SEHNR and CDR2 FQNEAQ (reference sequence). CDR3 amino acids: CASSLVVGRAGEQYF. CDR3 nucleotide sequence: TGTGCCAGCAGCTTAGTTGTCGGGAGGGCCGGGGAGCAGTACTTC.